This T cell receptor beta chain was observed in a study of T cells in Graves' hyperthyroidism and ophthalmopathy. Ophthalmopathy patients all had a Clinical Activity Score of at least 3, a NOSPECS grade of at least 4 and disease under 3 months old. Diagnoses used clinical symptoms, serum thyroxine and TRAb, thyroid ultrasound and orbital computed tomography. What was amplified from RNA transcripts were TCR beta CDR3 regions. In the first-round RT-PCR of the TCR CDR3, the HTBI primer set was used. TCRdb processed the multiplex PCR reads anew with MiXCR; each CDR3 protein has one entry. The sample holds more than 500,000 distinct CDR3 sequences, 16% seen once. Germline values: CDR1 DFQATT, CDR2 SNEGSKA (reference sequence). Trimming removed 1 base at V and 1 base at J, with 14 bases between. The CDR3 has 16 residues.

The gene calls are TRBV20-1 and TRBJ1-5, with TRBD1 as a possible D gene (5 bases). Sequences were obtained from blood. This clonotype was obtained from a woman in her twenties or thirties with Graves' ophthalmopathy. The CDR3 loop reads CSARGKTRVSNQPQHF. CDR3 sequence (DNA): TGCAGTGCTAGAGGAAAGACCAGGGTGAGCAATCAGCCCCAGCATTTT.